These 7 T cell receptor beta chains came from one sample sequenced in a study of Graves' ophthalmopathy and Graves' hyperthyroidism. Amplification from RNA transcripts yielded the TCR beta CDR3 regions. The authors performed first-round RT-PCR with HTBI primers and then a second-round multiplex PCR. In TCRdb, the multiplex PCR reads were re-called with MiXCR into one record per CDR3 protein. There are 450,000 to 600,000 distinct CDR3 sequences in the sample; under 45% occur only once, and about 4.2% lies in the top ten. Specimen: peripheral blood or thyroid tissue (not recorded which). The receptors stem from an adult man with Graves' hyperthyroidism.

This clonotype has a count of ten or more. As DNA, the CDR3 is TGTGCCAGCAGTTGGACAGAAGCTAATGAAAAACTGTTTTTT. Translated: CASSWTEANEKLFF. The gene calls are TRBV7-8 and TRBJ1-4, with D perhaps matching TRBD1 (6 bases). Trimming stripped 6 bases from V and 3 bases from J, with 11 bases between. Germline CDR1 SGHVS, CDR2 FQNEAQ. The CDR3 loop spans 14 amino acids.

In the case of this clonotype: The junction shows a germline mismatch at one end, possibly a read error. The chain is built from TRBV2 and TRBJ2-5, with a tentative D call TRBD2 (5 bases). The CDR3 has 17 residues. Germline V gene sequence: CDR1 SNHLY, CDR2 FYNNEI. CDR3 DNA: TGTGCCAGCAGTGTTGAGAGGGTTGGGCTCCTCCAAGAGACCGAGTACTTC. Its translation: CASSVERVGLLQETEYF.

This clonotype showed up just once. V is TRBV2 and J is TRBJ2-7; TRBD1 agrees at 8 bases. Trimming cost V 6 bases and J 0 bases; bases outside gene matches: 4. This CDR3 contains 14 residues. Germline-derived CDR1 and CDR2 are SNHLY and FYNNEI. The CDR3 DNA is TGTGCCAGCAGGGACAGGGAATACTCCTACGAGCAGTACTTC. It is translated as CASRDREYSYEQYF.

This clonotype was found a few times. The gene calls are TRBV29-1 and TRBJ2-2, with a possible D match to TRBD2 (5 bases). The V gene lost 3 bases and the J gene lost 4 bases, with 9 bases spanning the gap. The germline gives CDR1 SQVTM, CDR2 ANQGSEA. There are 13 residues in the CDR3. CDR3 bases: TGCAGCGTTGAGGGAGATTCCACCGGGGAGCTGTTTTTT. Protein product: CSVEGDSTGELFF.

For this clonotype: Possible read error: a much larger clone is one base away. This chain connects TRBV10-3 to TRBJ1-6; D remains ambiguous. V was trimmed by 5 bases and J by 6 bases, leaving 14 bases between them. This CDR3 is 15 amino acids long. CDR1 is ENHRY, CDR2 SYGVKD, per germline. The CDR3 coding sequence is TGTGCCATCAGTTCGCGAGGTTCTCCTAATTCACCCCTCCACTTT. Protein: CAISSRGSPNSPLHF.

Ten or more counts support this clonotype. The chain uses TRBV12-3 or TRBV12-4 and TRBJ1-3, with D perhaps matching TRBD1 (6 bases). This CDR3 is built from 14 residues. V shed 6 bases and J shed 0 bases, with 9 bases lying between them. DNA for the CDR3: TGTGCCAGCAGACAGGGATACTCTGGAAACACCATATATTTT. Translation gives CASRQGYSGNTIYF.

This clonotype was recorded a few times. This rearrangement joins TRBV24-1 to TRBJ2-5; TRBD1 is a possible D gene (5 bases). Germline-derived CDR1 and CDR2 are KGHDR and SFDVKD. Trimming removed 5 bases from V and 5 bases from J, with 17 bases in between. The CDR3 totals 15 residues. Here the CDR3 DNA reads TGTGCCACCAGTGCTGTCGTCAGGGAACATGAGACCCAGTACTTC. It translates to CATSAVVREHETQYF.